This T cell receptor beta chain was sequenced during a study of shared clonotypes between healthy human individuals. Study context: The donors, two women and a few men, were aged 18 to 49.

Deep-level running was used for the assay. Sequencing used immunoSEQ multiplex PCR; TCRdb keeps in-frame clones, though not all of them. The sample has approximately 2,000,000 clones; approximately 90% are singletons. The donor cohort consisted entirely of Caucasian adults residing in Nashville, Tennessee. A CD45RA+ naive subset and a CD45RA-negative memory subset were split from CD4+ cells. The germline gives CDR1 MDHEN, CDR2 SYDVKM. The CDR3 consists of 14 residues. The germline V and J ends were trimmed by 8 bases and 7 bases, with 20 bases remaining between them. J is TRBJ1-2 and V is TRBV28; a weak D match, TRBD1 (5 bases). This clonotype originated in a man aged 18 to 30 in good health. Some clones in this sample may be carry-over from other donors' samples. Sequenced: naive CD4+ T cells from PBMCs. This sample's subset: CD45RA+ positively selected. The CDR3 DNA reads as TGTGCCAGCCTTATCTATCAGGGAGCGAGTGGCTACACCTTC. It yields the protein CASLIYQGASGYTF.